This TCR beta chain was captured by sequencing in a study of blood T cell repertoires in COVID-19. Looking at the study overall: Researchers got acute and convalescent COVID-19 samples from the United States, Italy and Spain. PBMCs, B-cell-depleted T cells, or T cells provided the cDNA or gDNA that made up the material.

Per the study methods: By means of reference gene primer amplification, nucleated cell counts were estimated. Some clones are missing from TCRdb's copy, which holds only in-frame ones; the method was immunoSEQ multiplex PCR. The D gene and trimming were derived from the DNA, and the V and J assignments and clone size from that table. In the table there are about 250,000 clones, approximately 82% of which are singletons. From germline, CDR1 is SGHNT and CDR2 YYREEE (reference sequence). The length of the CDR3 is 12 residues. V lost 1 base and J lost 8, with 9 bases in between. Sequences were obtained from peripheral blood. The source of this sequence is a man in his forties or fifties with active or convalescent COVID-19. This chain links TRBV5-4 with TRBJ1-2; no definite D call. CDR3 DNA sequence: TGTGCCAGCAGCTTGCAGGTCAGCGGCTACACCTTC. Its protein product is CASSLQVSGYTF.